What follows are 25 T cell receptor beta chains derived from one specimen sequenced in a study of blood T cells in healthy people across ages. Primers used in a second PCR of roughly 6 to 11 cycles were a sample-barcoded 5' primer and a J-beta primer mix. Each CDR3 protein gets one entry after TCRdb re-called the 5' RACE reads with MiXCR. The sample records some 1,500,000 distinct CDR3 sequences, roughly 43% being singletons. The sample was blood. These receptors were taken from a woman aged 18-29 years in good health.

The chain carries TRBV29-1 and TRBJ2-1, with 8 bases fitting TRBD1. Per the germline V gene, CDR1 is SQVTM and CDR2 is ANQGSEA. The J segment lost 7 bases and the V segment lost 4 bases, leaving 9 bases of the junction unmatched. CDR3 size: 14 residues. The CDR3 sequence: CSVVRTGISNEQFF. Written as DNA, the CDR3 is TGCAGCGTTGTAAGGACAGGGATAAGTAATGAGCAGTTCTTC.

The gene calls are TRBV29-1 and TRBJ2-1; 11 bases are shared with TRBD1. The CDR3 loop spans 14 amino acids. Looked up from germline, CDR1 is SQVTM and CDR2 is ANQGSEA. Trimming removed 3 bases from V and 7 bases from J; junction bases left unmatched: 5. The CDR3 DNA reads TGCAGCGTTGAGGCGGGACAGGGGGGTAATGAGCAGTTCTTC. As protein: CSVEAGQGGNEQFF.

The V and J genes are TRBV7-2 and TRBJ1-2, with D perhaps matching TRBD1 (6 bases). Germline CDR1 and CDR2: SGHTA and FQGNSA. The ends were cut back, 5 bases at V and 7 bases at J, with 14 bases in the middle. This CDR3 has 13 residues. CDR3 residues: CTSSPDRGFGYTF. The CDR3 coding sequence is TGTACCAGCAGCCCAGATAGGGGGTTTGGCTACACCTTC.

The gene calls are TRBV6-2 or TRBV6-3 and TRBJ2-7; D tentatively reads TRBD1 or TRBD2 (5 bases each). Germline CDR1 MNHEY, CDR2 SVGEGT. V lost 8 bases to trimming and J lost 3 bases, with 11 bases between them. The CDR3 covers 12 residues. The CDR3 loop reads CASGDLRYEQYF. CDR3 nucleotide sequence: TGTGCCAGCGGGGACCTACGCTACGAGCAGTACTTC.

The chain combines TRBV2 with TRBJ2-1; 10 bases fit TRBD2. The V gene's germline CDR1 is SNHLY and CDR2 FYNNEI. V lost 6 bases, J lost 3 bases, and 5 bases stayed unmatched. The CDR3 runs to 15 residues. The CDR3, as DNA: TGTGCCAGCAGGGAGCGGGAGGGCCTCTACAATGAGCAGTTCTTC. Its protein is CASREREGLYNEQFF. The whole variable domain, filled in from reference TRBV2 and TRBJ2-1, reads EPEVTQTPSHQVTQMGQEVILRCVPISNHLYFYWYRQILGQKVEFLVSFYNNEISEKSEIFDDQFSVERPDGSNFTLKIRSTKLEDSAMYFCASREREGLYNEQFFGPGTRLTVL.

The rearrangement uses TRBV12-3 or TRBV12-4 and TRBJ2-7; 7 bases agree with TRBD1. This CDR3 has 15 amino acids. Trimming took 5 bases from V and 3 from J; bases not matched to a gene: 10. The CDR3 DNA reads TGTGCCAGCAGTGAAACAGGGGCTGGTCACTACGAGCAGTACTTC. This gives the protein CASSETGAGHYEQYF.

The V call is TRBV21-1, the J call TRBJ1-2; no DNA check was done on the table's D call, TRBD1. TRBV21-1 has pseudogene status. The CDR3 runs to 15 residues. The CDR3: CASSMRTESFYGYTF. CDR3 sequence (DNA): TGTGCCAGCAGCATGAGGACAGAATCCTTCTATGGCTACACCTTC.

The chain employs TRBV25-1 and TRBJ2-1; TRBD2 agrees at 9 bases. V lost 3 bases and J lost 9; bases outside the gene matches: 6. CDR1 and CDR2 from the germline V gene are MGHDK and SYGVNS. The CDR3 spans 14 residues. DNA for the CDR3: TGTGCCAGCAGTGAGGCGGGAGGGCCTTTTGAGCAGTTCTTC. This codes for CASSEAGGPFEQFF.

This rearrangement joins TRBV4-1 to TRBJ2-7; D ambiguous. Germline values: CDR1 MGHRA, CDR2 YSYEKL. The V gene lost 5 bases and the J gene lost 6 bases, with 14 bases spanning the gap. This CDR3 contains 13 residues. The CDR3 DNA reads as TGCGCCAGCAGCGCCTTGGTGGGCAGCGAGCAGTACTTC. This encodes CASSALVGSEQYF.

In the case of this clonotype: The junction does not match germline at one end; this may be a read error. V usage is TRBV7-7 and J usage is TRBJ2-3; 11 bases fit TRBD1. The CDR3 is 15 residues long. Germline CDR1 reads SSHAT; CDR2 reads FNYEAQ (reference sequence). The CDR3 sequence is CASSRDRGTVNTQYF. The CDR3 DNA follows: TGTGCTAGCAGCAGGGACAGGGGGACGGTCAATACGCAGTATTTT.

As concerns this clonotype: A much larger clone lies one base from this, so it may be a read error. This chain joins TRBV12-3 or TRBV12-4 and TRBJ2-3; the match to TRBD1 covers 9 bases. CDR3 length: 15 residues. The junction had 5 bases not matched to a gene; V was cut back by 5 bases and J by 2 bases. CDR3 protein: CASSRGTGNTDTQYF. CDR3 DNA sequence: TGTGCCAGCAGTCGCGGGACAGGGAACACAGATACGCAGTATTTT.

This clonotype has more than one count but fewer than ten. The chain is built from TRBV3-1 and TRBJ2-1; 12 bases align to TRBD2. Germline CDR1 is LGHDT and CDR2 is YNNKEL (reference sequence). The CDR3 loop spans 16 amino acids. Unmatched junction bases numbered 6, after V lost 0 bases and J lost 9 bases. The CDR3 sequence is CASSQDLAGGLSEQFF. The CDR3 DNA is TGTGCCAGCAGCCAAGACCTAGCGGGGGGGCTTAGTGAGCAGTTCTTC.

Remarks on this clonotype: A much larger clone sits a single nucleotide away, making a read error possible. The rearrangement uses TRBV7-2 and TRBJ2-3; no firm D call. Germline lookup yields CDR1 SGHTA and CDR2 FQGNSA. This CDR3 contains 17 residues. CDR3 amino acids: CASSLRFSDLGTDTKYF. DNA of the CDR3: TGTGCCAGCAGCTTAAGATTCAGCGATCTAGGCACAGATACGAAGTATTTT.

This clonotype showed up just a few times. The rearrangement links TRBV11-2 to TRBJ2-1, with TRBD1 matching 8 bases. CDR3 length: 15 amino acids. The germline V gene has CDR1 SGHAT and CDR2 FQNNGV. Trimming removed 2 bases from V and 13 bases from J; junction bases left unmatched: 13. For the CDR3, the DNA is TGTGCCAGCAGCTTACGATTGGGACAGGAGTTGAAACAGTTCTTC. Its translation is CASSLRLGQELKQFF.

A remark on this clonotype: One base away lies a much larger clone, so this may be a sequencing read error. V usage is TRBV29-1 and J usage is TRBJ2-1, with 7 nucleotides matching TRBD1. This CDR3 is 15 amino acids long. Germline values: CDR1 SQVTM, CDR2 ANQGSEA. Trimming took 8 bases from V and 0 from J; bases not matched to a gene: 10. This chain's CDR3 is CSSLDRQGSYNEQFF. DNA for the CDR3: TGCAGCTCTTTGGACAGACAGGGCTCCTACAATGAGCAGTTCTTC.

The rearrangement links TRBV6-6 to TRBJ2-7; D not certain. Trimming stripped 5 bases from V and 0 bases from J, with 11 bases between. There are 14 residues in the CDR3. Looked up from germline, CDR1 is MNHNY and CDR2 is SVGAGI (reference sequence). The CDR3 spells CASSRSEISYEQYF. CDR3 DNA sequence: TGTGCCAGCAGTCGCTCCGAAATCTCCTACGAGCAGTACTTC.

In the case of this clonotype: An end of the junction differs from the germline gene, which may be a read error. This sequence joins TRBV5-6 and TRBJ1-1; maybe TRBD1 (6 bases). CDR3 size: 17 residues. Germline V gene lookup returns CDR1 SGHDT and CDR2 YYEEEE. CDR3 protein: CASSLERGVSMNTKAFF. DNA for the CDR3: TGTGCCAGCAGCTTGGAAAGGGGGGTAAGCATGAACACTAAAGCTTTCTTT.

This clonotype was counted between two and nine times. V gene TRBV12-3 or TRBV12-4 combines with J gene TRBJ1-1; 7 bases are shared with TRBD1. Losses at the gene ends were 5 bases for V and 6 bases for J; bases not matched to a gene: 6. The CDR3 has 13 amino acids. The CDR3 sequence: CASSVPRGAEAFF. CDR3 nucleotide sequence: TGTGCCAGCAGTGTCCCCAGGGGGGCTGAAGCTTTCTTT.

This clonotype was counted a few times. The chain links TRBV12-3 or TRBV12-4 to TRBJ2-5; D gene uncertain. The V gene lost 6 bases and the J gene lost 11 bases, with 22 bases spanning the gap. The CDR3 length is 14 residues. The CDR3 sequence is CASSSRPRLNEQYF. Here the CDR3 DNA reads TGTGCCAGCAGCTCCCGACCTCGTTTGAATGAGCAGTACTTC.

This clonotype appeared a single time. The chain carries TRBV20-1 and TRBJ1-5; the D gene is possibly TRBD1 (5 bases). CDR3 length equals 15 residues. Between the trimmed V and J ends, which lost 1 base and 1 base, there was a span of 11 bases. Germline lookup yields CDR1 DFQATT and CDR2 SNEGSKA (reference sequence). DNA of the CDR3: TGCAGTGCTAGAGTATCGGGACCGAGCAATCAGCCCCAGCATTTT. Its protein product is CSARVSGPSNQPQHF.

The CDR3 coding sequence is TGCAGTGTCGGGGTTCATCCCACAGATACGCAGTATTTT. It is translated as CSVGVHPTDTQYF. The V gene is TRBV20-1, the J gene TRBJ2-3, with D perhaps matching TRBD2 (5 bases). V dropped 7 bases and J dropped 2 bases, with 13 bases sitting between them. Germline loops: CDR1 DFQATT, CDR2 SNEGSKA (reference sequence). This CDR3 spans 13 amino acids.

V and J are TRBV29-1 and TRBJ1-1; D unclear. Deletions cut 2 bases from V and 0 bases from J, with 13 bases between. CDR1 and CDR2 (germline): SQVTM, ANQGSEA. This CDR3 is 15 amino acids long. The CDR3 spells CSVEPAVWMNTEAFF. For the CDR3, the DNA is TGCAGCGTTGAACCGGCGGTCTGGATGAACACTGAAGCTTTCTTT.

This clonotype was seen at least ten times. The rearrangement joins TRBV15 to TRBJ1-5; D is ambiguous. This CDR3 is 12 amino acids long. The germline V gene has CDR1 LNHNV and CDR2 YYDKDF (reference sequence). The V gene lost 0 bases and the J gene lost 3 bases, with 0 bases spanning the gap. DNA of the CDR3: TGTGCCACCAGCAGAGACAATCAGCCCCAGCATTTT. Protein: CATSRDNQPQHF.

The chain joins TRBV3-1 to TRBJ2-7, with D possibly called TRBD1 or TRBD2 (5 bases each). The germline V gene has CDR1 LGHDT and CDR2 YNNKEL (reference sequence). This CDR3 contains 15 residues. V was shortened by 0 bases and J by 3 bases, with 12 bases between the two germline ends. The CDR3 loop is CASSQEAWGSYEQYF. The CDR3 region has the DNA TGTGCCAGCAGCCAAGAAGCATGGGGGAGCTACGAGCAGTACTTC.

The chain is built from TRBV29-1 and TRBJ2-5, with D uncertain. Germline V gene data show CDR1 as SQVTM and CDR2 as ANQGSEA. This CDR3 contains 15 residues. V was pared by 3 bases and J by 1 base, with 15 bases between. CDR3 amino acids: CSVEGTGVSQETQYF. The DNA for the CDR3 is TGCAGCGTTGAGGGAACTGGCGTATCCCAAGAGACCCAGTACTTC.